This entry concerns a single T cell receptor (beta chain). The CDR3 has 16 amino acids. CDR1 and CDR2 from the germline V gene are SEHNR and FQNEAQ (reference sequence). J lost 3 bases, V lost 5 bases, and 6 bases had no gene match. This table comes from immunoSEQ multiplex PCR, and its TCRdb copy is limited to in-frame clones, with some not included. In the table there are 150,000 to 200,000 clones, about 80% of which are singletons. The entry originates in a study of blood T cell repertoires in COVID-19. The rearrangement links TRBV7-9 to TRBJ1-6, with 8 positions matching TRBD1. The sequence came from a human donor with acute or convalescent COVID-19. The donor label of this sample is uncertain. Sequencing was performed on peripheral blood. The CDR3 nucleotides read TGTGCCAGCAGCCAATTAACAGGGGGCTATAATTCACCCCTCCACTTT. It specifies CASSQLTGGYNSPLHF. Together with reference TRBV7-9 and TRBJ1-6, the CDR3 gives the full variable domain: DTGVSQNPRHKITKRGQNVTFRCDPISEHNRLYWYRQTLGQGPEFLTYFQNEAQLEKSRLLSDRFSAERPKGSFSTLEIQRTEQGDSAMYLCASSQLTGGYNSPLHFGNGTRLTVT.